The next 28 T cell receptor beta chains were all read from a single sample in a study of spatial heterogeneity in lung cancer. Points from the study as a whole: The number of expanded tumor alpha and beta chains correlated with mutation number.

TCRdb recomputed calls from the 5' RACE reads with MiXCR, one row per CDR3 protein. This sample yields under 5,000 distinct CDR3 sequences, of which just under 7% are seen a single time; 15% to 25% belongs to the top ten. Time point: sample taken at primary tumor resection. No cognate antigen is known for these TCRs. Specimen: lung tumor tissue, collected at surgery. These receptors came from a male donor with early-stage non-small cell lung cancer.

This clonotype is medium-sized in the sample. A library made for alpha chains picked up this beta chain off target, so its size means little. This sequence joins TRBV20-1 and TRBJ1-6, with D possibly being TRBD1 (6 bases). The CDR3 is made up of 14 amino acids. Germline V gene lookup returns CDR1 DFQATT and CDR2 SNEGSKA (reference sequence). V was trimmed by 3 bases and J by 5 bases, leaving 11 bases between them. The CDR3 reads CSARDSQNNSPLHF. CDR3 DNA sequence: TGCAGTGCTAGGGACAGTCAAAATAATTCACCCCTCCACTTT.

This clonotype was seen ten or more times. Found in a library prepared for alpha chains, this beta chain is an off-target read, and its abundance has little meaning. This CDR3 is CASWGLSAGELFF. CDR3 DNA sequence: TGTGCCAGCTGGGGACTCTCGGCCGGGGAGCTGTTTTTT. The gene calls are TRBV5-6 and TRBJ2-2, with a tentative D call TRBD2 (6 bases). Trimming took 7 bases from V and 6 from J, leaving 13 bases between them. The germline V gene encodes CDR1 SGHDT and CDR2 YYEEEE. The CDR3 runs to 13 residues.

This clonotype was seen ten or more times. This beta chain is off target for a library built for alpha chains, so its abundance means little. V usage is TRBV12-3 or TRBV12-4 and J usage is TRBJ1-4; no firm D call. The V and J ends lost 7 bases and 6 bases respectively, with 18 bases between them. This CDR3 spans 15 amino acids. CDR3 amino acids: CASTRAGIEDEKLFF. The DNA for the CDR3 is TGTGCCAGCACCCGGGCCGGAATCGAGGATGAAAAACTGTTTTTT.

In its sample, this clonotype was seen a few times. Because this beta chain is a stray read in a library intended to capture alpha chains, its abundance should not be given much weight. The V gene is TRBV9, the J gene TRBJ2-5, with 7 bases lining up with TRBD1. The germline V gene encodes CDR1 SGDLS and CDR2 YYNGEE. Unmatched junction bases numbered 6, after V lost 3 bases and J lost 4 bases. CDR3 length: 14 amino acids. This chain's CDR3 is CASSATGVGETQYF. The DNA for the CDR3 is TGTGCCAGCAGCGCCACAGGGGTCGGAGAGACCCAGTACTTC.

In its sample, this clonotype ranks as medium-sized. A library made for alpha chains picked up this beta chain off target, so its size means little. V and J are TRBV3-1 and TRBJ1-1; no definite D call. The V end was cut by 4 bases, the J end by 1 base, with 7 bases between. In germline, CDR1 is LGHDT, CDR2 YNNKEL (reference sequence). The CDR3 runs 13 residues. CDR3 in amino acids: CASSPSQNTEAFF. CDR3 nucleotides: TGTGCCAGCAGCCCCTCACAGAACACTGAAGCTTTCTTT.

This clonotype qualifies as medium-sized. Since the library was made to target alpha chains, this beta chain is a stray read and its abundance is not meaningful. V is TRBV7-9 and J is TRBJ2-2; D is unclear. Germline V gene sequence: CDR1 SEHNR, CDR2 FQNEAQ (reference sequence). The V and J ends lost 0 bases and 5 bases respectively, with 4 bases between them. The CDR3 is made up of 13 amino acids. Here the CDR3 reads CASSLASTGELFF. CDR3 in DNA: TGTGCCAGCAGCTTAGCATCGACCGGGGAGCTGTTTTTT. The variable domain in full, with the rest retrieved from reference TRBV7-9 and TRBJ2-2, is DTGVSQNPRHKITKRGQNVTFRCDPISEHNRLYWYRQTLGQGPEFLTYFQNEAQLEKSRLLSDRFSAERPKGSFSTLEIQRTEQGDSAMYLCASSLASTGELFFGEGSRLTVL.

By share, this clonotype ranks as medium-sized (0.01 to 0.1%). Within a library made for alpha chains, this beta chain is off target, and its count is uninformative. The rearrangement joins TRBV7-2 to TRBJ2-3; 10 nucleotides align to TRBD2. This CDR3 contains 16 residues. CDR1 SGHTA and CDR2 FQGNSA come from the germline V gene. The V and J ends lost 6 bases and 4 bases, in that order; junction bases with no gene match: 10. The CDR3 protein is CASSPLAGVGPDTQYF. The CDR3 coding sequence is TGTGCCAGCAGTCCTCTAGCGGGAGTGGGCCCAGATACGCAGTATTTT.

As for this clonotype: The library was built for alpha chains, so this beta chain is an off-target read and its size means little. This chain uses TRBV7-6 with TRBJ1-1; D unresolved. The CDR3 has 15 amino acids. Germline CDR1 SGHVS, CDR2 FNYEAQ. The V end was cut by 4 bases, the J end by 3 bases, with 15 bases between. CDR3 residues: CASSSAPGVDTEAFF. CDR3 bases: TGTGCCAGCAGCTCGGCCCCAGGTGTTGACACTGAAGCTTTCTTT.

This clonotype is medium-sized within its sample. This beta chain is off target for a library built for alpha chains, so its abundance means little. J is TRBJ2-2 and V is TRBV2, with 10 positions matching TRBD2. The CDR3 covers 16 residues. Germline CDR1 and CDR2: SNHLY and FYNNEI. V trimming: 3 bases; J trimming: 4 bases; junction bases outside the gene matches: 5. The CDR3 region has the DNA TGTGCCAGCAGTGATCGGGTAGCGGGGGGCACCGGGGAGCTGTTTTTT. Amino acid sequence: CASSDRVAGGTGELFF.

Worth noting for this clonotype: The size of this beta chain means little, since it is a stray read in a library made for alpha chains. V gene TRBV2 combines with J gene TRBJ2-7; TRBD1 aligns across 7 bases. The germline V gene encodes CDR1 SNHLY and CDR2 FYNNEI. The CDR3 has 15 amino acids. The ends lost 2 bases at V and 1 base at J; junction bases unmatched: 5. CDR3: CASSERDSLSYEQYF. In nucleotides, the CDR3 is TGTGCCAGCAGTGAAAGGGACAGCCTATCCTACGAGCAGTACTTC.

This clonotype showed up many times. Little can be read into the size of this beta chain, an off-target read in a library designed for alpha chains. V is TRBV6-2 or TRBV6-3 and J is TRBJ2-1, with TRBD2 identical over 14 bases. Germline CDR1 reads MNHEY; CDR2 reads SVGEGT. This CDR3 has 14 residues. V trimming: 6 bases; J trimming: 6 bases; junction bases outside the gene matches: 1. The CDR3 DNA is TGTGCCAGCAGCGGACTAGCGGGGGGCAATGAGCAGTTCTTC. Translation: CASSGLAGGNEQFF.

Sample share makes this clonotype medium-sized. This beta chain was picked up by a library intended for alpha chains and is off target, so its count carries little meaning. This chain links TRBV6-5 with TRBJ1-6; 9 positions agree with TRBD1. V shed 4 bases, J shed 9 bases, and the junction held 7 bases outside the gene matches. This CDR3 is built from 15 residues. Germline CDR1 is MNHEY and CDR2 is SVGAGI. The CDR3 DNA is TGTGCCAGCAGTTTAGGACAGGGGTTTCGTTCACCCCTCCACTTT. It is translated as CASSLGQGFRSPLHF.

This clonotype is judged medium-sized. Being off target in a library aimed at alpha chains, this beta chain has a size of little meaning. The CDR3 protein is CASSPLVGQGITEAFF. The CDR3 coding sequence is TGTGCCAGCAGCCCTTTGGTTGGGCAGGGAATCACTGAAGCTTTCTTT. The rearrangement joins TRBV7-2 to TRBJ1-1; D may be TRBD1 (5 bases). The CDR3 extends over 16 amino acids. Per germline, CDR1 SGHTA and CDR2 FQGNSA. With 5 bases removed from V and 4 bases from J, the gap between germline ends came to 20 bases.

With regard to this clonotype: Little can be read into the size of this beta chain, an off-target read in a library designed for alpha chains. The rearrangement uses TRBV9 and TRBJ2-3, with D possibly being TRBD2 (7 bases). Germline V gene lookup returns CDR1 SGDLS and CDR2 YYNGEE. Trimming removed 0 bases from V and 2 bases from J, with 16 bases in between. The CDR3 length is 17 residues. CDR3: CASSVEGGVQTTDTQYF. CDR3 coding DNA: TGTGCCAGCAGCGTAGAAGGGGGGGTACAGACCACAGATACGCAGTATTTT. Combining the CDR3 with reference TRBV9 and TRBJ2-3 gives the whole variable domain DSGVTQTPKHLITATGQRVTLRCSPRSGDLSVYWYQQSLDQGLQFLIQYYNGEERAKGNILERFSAQQFPDLHSELNLSSLELGDSALYFCASSVEGGVQTTDTQYFGPGTRLTVL.

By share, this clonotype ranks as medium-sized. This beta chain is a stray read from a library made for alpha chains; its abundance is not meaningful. The chain's CDR3 is CSVDRAGNTEAFF. For the CDR3, the DNA is TGCAGCGTTGATCGAGCAGGGAACACTGAAGCTTTCTTT. The V gene is TRBV29-1, the J gene TRBJ1-1, with no clear D. The ends were cut back, 3 bases at V and 1 base at J, with 9 bases in the middle. Germline CDR1 is SQVTM and CDR2 is ANQGSEA. This CDR3 has 13 amino acids.

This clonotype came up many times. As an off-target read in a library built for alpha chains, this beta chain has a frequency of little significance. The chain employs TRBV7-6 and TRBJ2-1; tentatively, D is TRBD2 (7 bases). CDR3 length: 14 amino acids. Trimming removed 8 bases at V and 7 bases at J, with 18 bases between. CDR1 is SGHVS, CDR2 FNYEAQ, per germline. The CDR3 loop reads CASLPEGGRNEQFF. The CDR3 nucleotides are TGTGCCAGCCTCCCTGAGGGGGGGCGGAATGAGCAGTTCTTC.

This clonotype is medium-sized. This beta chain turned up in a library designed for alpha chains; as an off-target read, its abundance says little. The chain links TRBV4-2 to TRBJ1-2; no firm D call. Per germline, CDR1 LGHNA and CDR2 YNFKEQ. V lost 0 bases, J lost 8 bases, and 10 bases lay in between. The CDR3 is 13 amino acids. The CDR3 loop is CASSQEATGGYTF. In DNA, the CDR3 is TGTGCCAGCAGCCAAGAAGCAACGGGCGGCTACACCTTC.

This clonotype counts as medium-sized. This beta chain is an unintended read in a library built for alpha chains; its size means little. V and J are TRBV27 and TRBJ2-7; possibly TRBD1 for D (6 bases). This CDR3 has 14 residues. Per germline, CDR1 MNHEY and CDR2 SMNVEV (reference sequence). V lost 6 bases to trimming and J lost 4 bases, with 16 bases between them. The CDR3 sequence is CASSRPGGLYEQYF. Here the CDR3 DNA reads TGTGCCAGCAGCCGCCCTGGGGGCCTTTACGAGCAGTACTTC.

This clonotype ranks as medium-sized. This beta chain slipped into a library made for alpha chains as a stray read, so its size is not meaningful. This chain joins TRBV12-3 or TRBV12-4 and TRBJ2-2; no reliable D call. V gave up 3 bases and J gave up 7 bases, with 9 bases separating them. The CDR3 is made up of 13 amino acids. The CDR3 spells CASSFRINGELFF. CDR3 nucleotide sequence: TGTGCCAGCAGTTTCCGTATTAACGGGGAGCTGTTTTTT.

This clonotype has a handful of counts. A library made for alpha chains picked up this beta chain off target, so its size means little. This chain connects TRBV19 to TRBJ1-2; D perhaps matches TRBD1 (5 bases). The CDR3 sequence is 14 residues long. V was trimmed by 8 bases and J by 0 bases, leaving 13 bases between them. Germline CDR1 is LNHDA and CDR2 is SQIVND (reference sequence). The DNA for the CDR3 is TGTGCCAGTGGGGGGACTGCTACTAACTATGGCTACACCTTC. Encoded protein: CASGGTATNYGYTF.

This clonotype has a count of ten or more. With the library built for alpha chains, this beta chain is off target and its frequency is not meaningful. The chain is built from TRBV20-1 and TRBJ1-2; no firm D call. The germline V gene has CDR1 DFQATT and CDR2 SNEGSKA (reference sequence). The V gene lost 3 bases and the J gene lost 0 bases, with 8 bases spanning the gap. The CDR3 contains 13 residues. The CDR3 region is CSASPASNYGYTF. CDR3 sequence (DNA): TGCAGTGCTAGCCCAGCTTCTAACTATGGCTACACCTTC.

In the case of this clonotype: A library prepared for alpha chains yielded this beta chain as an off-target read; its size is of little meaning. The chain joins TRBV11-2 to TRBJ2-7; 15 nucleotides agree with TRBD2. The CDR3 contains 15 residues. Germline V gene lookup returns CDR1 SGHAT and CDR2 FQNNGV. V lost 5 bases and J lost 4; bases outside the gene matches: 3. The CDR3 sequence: CASSRGTSGRYEQYV. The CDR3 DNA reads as TGTGCCAGCAGCCGAGGGACTAGCGGGAGGTACGAGCAGTACGTC.

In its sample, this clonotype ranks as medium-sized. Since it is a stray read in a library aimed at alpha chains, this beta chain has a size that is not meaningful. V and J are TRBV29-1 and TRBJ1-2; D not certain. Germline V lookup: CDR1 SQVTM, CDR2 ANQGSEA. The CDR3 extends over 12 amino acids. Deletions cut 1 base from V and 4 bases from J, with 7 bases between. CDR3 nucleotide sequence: TGCAGCGTTGAAGTGGTGGGCTATGGCTACACCTTC. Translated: CSVEVVGYGYTF.

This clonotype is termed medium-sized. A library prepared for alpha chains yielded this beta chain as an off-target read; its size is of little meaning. The CDR3 protein is CASSPEFRGEAFF. The CDR3, as DNA: TGTGCCAGCAGCCCCGAGTTCCGGGGTGAAGCTTTCTTT. The chain is built from TRBV7-9 and TRBJ1-1; D is unclear. Per germline, CDR1 SEHNR and CDR2 FQNEAQ (reference sequence). This CDR3 is built from 13 residues. Trimming stripped 5 bases from V and 7 bases from J, with 14 bases between. The full variable domain, in which reference TRBV7-9 and TRBJ1-1 provide the parts outside the CDR3, is DTGVSQNPRHKITKRGQNVTFRCDPISEHNRLYWYRQTLGQGPEFLTYFQNEAQLEKSRLLSDRFSAERPKGSFSTLEIQRTEQGDSAMYLCASSPEFRGEAFFGQGTRLTVV.

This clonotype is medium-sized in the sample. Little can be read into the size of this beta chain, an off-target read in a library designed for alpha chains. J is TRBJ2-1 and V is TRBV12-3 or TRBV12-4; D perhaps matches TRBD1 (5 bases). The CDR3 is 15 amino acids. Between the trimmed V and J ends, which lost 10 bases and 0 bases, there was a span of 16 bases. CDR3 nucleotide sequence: TGTGCCACCGTGACAGCATTGAGCTCCTACAATGAGCAGTTCTTC. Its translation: CATVTALSSYNEQFF.

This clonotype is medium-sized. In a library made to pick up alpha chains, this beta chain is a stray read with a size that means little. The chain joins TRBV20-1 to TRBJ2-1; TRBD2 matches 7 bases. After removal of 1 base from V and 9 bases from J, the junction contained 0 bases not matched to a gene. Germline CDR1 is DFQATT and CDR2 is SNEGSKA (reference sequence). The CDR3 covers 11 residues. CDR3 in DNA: TGCAGTGCTAGAGGCGGGAGTGAGCAGTTCTTC. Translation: CSARGGSEQFF.

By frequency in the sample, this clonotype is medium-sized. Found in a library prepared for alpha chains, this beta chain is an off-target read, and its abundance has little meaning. This CDR3 is CASSSNRGTGANVLTF. The CDR3 nucleotides read TGTGCCAGCAGCTCAAACAGGGGAACTGGGGCCAACGTCCTGACTTTC. The chain joins TRBV7-9 to TRBJ2-6; 7 bases are shared with TRBD1. Per the germline V gene, CDR1 is SEHNR and CDR2 is FQNEAQ (reference sequence). The V and J ends lost 4 bases and 2 bases, in that order; junction bases with no gene match: 5. The CDR3 has 16 residues.

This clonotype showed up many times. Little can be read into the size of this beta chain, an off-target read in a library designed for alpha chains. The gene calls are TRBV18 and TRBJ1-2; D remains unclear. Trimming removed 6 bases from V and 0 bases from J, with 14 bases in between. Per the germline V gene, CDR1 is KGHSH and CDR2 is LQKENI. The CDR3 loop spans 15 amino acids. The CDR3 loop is CASSTEGSANYGYTF. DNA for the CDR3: TGTGCCAGCTCCACAGAGGGCAGCGCTAACTATGGCTACACCTTC.